The 10 T cell receptor beta chains reported below all come from one sample, sequenced in a study of blood T cell repertoires in COVID-19. Some clones are missing from TCRdb's copy, which holds only in-frame ones; the method was immunoSEQ multiplex PCR. The table includes 250,000 or so clones, about nine tenths detected once. Sequencing was performed on PBMCs or T cells enriched from blood (not recorded which). Every receptor here comes from a woman aged 18-29 years who had recovered from COVID-19.

The chain is built from TRBV10-3 and TRBJ2-5; a possible D gene is TRBD2 (5 bases). Germline V gene sequence: CDR1 ENHRY, CDR2 SYGVKD. Trimming cost V 6 bases and J 4 bases, with 12 bases left between them. This CDR3 contains 13 residues. CDR3 DNA sequence: TGTGCCATCAGCGACTATGGTGCAGAGACCCAGTACTTC. Protein product: CAISDYGAETQYF.

The chain uses TRBV6-5 and TRBJ1-1, with D unclear. The CDR3 has 16 residues. Germline V gives CDR1 MNHEY, CDR2 SVGAGI. The V gene lost 2 bases and the J gene lost 3 bases, with 16 bases spanning the gap. The CDR3 DNA follows: TGTGCCAGCAGTTACGGCGTAGGAGGGCCGCACACTGAAGCTTTCTTT. Translation gives CASSYGVGGPHTEAFF.

V and J are TRBV5-6 and TRBJ2-7; 9 bases align to TRBD2. Germline assignment: CDR1 SGHDT and CDR2 YYEEEE. V was pared by 4 bases and J by 6 bases, with 11 bases of the junction left unmatched. The CDR3 spans 15 residues. CDR3 nucleotide sequence: TGTGCCAGCAGCACCCTGGCTTTAGCGGGAGCCGAGCAGTACTTC. As protein: CASSTLALAGAEQYF.

V is TRBV5-1 and J is TRBJ2-7, with 11 positions matching TRBD1. Trimming took 4 bases from V and 4 from J; bases not matched to a gene: 10. The CDR3 sequence is 16 residues long. Germline V gene lookup returns CDR1 SGHRS and CDR2 YFSETQ. CDR3 region: CASSPRTGTGGYEQYF. CDR3 sequence (DNA): TGCGCCAGCAGCCCGAGGACCGGGACAGGGGGTTACGAGCAGTACTTC.

The chain uses TRBV7-6 and TRBJ2-3, with 7 bases identical to TRBD1. CDR1 SGHVS and CDR2 FNYEAQ come from the germline V gene. Trimming removed 4 bases from V and 5 bases from J; junction bases left unmatched: 9. The CDR3 runs 15 residues. CDR3 residues: CASSSEGARGDTQYF. The CDR3 DNA reads as TGTGCCAGCAGCTCAGAGGGGGCGAGAGGAGATACGCAGTATTTT.

This sequence joins TRBV19 and TRBJ2-2; 9 bases are shared with TRBD1. Germline CDR1 is LNHDA and CDR2 is SQIVND (reference sequence). CDR3 length: 14 amino acids. Trimming at V came to 11 bases and at J to 3 bases, leaving 7 bases not matched to a gene. CDR3 nucleotide sequence: TGTGCCTCCCTCGACAGGGGGGACACCGGGGAGCTGTTTTTT. This translates into CASLDRGDTGELFF.

This clone appeared a single time. The chain links TRBV7-9 to TRBJ1-5; D perhaps matches TRBD1 (5 bases). Per the germline V gene, CDR1 is SEHNR and CDR2 is FQNEAQ (reference sequence). V was trimmed by 5 bases and J by 8 bases, leaving 10 bases between them. This CDR3 has 12 residues. The CDR3 region is CASSNSQEPQHF. The CDR3 nucleotides read TGTGCCAGCAGCAATTCACAGGAGCCCCAGCATTTT.

The chain recombines TRBV7-2 with TRBJ1-2; TRBD1 might be the D (5 bases). The CDR3 sequence is 14 residues long. CDR1 is SGHTA, CDR2 FQGNSA, per germline. Between the trimmed V and J ends, which lost 2 bases and 7 bases, there was a span of 14 bases. Written as DNA, the CDR3 is TGTGCCAGCAGCTTAATTCGGGGGAGGAGTGGCTACACCTTC. Its translation is CASSLIRGRSGYTF.

This clone was seen only once. The V and J genes are TRBV11-1 and TRBJ2-7; 7 bases align to TRBD1. The length of the CDR3 is 14 residues. Germline V lookup: CDR1 SGHAT, CDR2 FQDESV (reference sequence). J gave up 2 bases and V 6 bases, and 7 bases lay outside the gene matches. CDR3 sequence (DNA): TGTGCCAGCAGGAACGGGCAGGGGGCCTACGAGCAGTACTTC. Translated: CASRNGQGAYEQYF.

The V and J genes are TRBV14 and TRBJ1-4; D may be TRBD1 (6 bases). The CDR3 is 19 amino acids. Germline-derived CDR1 and CDR2 are SGHDN and FVKESK. V gave up 0 bases and J gave up 8 bases, with 25 bases separating them. The CDR3 DNA sequence: TGTGCCAGCAGCCAAGAACAGGGCGGTTCTAACGGCTTGGAGGAAAAACTGTTTTTT. It codes for CASSQEQGGSNGLEEKLFF. Together with reference TRBV14 and TRBJ1-4, the CDR3 gives the full variable domain: EAGVTQFPSHSVIEKGQTVTLRCDPISGHDNLYWYRRVMGKEIKFLLHFVKESKQDESGMPNNRFLAERTGGTYSTLKVQPAELEDSGVYFCASSQEQGGSNGLEEKLFFGSGTQLSVL.